This TCR beta chain was identified during a study of T cells in Graves' hyperthyroidism and ophthalmopathy. Ophthalmopathy in the patients scored at least 3 on Clinical Activity Score and at least 4 on NOSPECS grade, lasting under 3 months. PBMCs were obtained from 10 ml fresh peripheral blood. Amplification of TCR beta CDR3 regions was performed using RNA transcripts as template. The HTBI set primed first-round TCR CDR3 RT-PCR. TCRdb analysed the multiplex PCR reads with MiXCR anew, one entry per CDR3 protein. The repertoire holds fewer than 450,000 distinct CDR3 sequences, 13% to 15% seen once, with roughly a fifth in the top ten. This clonotype was obtained from a woman aged 55-70 years with Graves' ophthalmopathy. Sequences were obtained from blood.

The CDR3 sequence is CASSITADQPQHF. CDR3 coding DNA: TGTGCCAGTAGTATAACCGCGGATCAGCCCCAGCATTTT. The chain employs TRBV19 and TRBJ1-5, with D hard to call. The V gene lost 2 bases and the J gene lost 5 bases, with 7 bases spanning the gap. The germline V gene has CDR1 LNHDA and CDR2 SQIVND (reference sequence). The CDR3 covers 13 residues.